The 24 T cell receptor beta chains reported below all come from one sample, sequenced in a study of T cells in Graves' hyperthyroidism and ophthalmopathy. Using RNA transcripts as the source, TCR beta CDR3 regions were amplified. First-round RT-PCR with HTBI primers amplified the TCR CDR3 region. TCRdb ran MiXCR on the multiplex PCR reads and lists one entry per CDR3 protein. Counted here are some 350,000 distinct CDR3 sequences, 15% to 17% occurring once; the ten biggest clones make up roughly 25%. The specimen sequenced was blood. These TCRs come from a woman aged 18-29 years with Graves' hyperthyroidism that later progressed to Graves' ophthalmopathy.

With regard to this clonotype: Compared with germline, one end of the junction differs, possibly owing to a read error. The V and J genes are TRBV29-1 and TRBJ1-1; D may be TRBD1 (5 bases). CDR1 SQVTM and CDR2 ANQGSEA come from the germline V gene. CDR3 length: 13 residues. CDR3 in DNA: TGCAGCGCTGAAGGGACGTTGAACACTGAAGCTTTCTTT. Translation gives CSAEGTLNTEAFF.

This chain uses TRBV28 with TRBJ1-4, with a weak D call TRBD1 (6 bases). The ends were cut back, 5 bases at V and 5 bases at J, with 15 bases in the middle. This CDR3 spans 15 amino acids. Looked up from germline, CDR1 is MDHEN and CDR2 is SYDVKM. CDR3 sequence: CASSHEDSLNEKLFF. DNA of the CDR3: TGTGCCAGCAGTCATGAGGACAGTCTCAATGAAAAACTGTTTTTT.

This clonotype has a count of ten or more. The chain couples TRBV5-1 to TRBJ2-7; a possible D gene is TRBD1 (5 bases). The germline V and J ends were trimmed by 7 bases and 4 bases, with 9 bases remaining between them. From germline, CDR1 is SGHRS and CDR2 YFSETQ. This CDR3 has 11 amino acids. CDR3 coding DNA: TGCGCCAGCTCCGACAGATACGAGCAGTACTTC. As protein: CASSDRYEQYF. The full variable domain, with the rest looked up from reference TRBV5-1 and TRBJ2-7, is KAGVTQTPRYLIKTRGQQVTLSCSPISGHRSVSWYQQTPGQGLQFLFEYFSETQRNKGNFPGRFSGRQFSNSRSEMNVSTLELGDSALYLCASSDRYEQYFGPGTRLTVT.

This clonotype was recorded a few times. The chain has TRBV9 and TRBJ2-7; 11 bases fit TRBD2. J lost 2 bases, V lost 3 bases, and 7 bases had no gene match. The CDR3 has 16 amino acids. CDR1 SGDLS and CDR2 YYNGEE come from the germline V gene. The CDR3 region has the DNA TGTGCCAGCAGCGGATTTAGCGGGGGGGATCCCTACGAGCAGTACTTC. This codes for CASSGFSGGDPYEQYF.

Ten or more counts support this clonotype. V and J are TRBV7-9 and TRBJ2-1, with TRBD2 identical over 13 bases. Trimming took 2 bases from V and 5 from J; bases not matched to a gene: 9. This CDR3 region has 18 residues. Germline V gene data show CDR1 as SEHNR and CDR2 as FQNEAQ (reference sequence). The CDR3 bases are TGTGCCAGCAGCTTACTAATTATGGGACTAGCGGGGAACAATGAGCAGTTCTTC. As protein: CASSLLIMGLAGNNEQFF. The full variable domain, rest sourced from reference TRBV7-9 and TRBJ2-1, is DTGVSQNPRHKITKRGQNVTFRCDPISEHNRLYWYRQTLGQGPEFLTYFQNEAQLEKSRLLSDRFSAERPKGSFSTLEIQRTEQGDSAMYLCASSLLIMGLAGNNEQFFGPGTRLTVL.

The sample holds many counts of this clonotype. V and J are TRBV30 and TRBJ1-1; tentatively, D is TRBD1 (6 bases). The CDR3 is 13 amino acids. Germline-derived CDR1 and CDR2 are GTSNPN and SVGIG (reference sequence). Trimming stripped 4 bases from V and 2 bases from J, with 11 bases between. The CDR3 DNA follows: TGTGCCTGGACCAGGGGTCTTAACACTGAAGCTTTCTTT. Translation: CAWTRGLNTEAFF.

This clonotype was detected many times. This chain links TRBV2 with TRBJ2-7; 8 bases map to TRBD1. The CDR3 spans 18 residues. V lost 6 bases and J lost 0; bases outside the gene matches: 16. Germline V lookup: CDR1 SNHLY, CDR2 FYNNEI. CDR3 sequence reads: CASRLREVSQGASYEQYF. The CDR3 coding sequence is TGTGCCAGCAGGCTGAGGGAAGTAAGCCAGGGGGCCTCCTACGAGCAGTACTTC.

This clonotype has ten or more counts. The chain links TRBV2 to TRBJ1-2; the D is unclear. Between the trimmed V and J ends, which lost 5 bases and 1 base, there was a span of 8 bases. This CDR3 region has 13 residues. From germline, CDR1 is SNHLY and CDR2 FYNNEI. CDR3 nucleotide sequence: TGTGCCAGCAGTCCTCAGTTTAACTATGGCTACACCTTC. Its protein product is CASSPQFNYGYTF.

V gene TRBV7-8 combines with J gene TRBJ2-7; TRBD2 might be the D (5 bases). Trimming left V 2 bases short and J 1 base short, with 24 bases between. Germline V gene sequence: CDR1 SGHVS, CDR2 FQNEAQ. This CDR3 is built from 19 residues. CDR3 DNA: TGTGCCAGCAGCTTACTTGTCGGGGTCTTAGGCCCGGAATCCTACGAGCAGTACTTC. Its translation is CASSLLVGVLGPESYEQYF. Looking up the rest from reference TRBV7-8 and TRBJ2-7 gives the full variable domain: GAGVSQSPRYKVAKRGQDVALRCDPISGHVSLFWYQQALGQGPEFLTYFQNEAQLDKSGLPSDRFFAERPEGSVSTLKIQRTQQEDSAVYLCASSLLVGVLGPESYEQYFGPGTRLTVT.

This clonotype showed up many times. The CDR3 loop is CASSLTGGDYGYTF. In DNA form, the CDR3 reads TGTGCCAGCAGTCTCACTGGGGGGGACTATGGCTACACCTTC. The chain combines TRBV12-3 or TRBV12-4 with TRBJ1-2, with D tentatively TRBD1 (5 bases). V lost 5 bases and J lost 3, with 13 bases in between. There are 14 residues in the CDR3.

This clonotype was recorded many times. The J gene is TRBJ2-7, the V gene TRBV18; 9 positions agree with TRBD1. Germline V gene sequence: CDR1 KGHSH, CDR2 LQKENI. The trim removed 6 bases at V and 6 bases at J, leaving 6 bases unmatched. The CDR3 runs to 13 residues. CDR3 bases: TGTGCCAGCTCCCCGGGACAGGGTAGCGAGCAGTACTTC. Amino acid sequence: CASSPGQGSEQYF.

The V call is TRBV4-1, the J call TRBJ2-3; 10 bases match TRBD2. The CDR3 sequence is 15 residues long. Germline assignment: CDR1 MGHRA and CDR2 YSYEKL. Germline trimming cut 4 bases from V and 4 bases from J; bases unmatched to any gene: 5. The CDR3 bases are TGCGCCAGCAGCCGAGGACTAGCGGATTCAGATACGCAGTATTTT. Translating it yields CASSRGLADSDTQYF.

The CDR3 bases are TGTGCCAGCAGCTTAGATGCCTATGGCTACACCTTC. Amino acids: CASSLDAYGYTF. V gene TRBV7-9 combines with J gene TRBJ1-2; D call uncertain. Trimming took 1 base from V and 4 from J, leaving 4 bases between them. This CDR3 region has 12 residues. From germline, CDR1 is SEHNR and CDR2 FQNEAQ (reference sequence).

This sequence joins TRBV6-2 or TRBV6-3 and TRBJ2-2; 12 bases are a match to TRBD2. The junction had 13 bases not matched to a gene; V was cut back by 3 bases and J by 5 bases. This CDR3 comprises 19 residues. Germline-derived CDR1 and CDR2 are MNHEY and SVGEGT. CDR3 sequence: CASSYHGLAGIQGTGELFF. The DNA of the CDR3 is TGTGCCAGCAGTTATCACGGACTAGCGGGAATACAGGGGACCGGGGAGCTGTTTTTT.

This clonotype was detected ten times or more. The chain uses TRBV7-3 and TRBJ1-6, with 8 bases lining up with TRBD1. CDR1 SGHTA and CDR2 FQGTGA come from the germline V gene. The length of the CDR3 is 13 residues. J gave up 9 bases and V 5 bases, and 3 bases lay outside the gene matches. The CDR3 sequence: CASSLGQASPLHF. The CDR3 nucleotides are TGTGCCAGCAGCCTGGGACAGGCTTCACCCCTCCACTTT.

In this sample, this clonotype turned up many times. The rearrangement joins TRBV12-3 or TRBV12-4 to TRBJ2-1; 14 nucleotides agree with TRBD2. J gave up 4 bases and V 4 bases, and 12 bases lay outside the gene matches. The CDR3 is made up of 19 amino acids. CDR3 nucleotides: TGTGCCAGCAGTTCCCCGACTAGCGGGAGGGCCAGTTCATACAATGAGCAGTTCTTC. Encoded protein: CASSSPTSGRASSYNEQFF.

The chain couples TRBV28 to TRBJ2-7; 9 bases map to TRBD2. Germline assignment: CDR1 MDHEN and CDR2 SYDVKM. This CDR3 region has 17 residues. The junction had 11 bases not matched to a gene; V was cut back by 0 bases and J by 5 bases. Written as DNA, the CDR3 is TGTGCCAGCAGTTTATGGATTAGCGGGAGCCCCACCCACGAGCAGTACTTC. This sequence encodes CASSLWISGSPTHEQYF.

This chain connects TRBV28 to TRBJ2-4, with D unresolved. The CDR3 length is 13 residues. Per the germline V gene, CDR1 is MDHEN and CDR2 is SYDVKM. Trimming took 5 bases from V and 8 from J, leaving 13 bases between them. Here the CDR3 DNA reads TGTGCCAGCAGTCGGCTGGCTATGGACATTCAGTACTTC. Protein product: CASSRLAMDIQYF. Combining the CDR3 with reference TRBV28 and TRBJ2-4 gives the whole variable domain DVKVTQSSRYLVKRTGEKVFLECVQDMDHENMFWYRQDPGLGLRLIYFSYDVKMKEKGDIPEGYSVSREKKERFSLILESASTNQTSMYLCASSRLAMDIQYFGAGTRLSVL.

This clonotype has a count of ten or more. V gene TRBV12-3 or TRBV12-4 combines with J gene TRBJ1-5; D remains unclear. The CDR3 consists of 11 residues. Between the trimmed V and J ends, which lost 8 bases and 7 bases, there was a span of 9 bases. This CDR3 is CASGSGQPQHF. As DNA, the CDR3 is TGTGCCAGCGGGTCGGGGCAGCCCCAGCATTTT.

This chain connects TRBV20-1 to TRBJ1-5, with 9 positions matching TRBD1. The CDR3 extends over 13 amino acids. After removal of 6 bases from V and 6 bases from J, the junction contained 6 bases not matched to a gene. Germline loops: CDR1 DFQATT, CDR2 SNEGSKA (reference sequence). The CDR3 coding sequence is TGCAGTGCCGGGACAGGGTGGGGTCAGCCCCAGCATTTT. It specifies CSAGTGWGQPQHF.

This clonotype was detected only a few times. CDR3 nucleotides: TGTGCCAGCAGTGAACTGCGAGCAGGGCGGCAGTACTTC. Protein product: CASSELRAGRQYF. The chain has TRBV6-1 and TRBJ2-7; TRBD1 might be the D (5 bases). V lost 2 bases and J 9 bases, leaving 14 bases between the germline ends. The CDR3 is made up of 13 amino acids. Germline loops: CDR1 MNHNS, CDR2 SASEGT.

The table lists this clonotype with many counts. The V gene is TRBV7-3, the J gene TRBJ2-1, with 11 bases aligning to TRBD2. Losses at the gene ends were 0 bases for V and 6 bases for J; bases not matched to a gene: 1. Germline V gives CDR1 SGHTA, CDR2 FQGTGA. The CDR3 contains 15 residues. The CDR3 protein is CASSLTLAGANEQFF. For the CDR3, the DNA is TGTGCCAGCAGCTTAACACTAGCGGGAGCCAATGAGCAGTTCTTC.

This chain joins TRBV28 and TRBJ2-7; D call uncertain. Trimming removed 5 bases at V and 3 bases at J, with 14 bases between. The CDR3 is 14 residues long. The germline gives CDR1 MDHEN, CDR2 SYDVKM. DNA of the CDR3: TGTGCCAGCAGTCCCTTGCGCAGGAACTACGAGCAGTACTTC. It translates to CASSPLRRNYEQYF.

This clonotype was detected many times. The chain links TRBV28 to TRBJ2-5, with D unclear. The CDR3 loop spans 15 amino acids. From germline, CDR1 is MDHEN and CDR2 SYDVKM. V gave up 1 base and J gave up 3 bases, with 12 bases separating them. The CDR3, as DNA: TGTGCCAGCAGTTTATTCTTGTCAGGAAAAGAGACCCAGTACTTC. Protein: CASSLFLSGKETQYF.